The 28 T cell receptor beta chains listed next were all sequenced from one sample in a study of cytomegalovirus exposure and HLA in healthy donors (dated by TCRdb to 2015 to 2018). Receptor amplification or capture employed the immunoSEQ multiplex PCR assay. A mixture of 60 forward primers for TCR Vbeta segments and 13 reverse primers for TCR Jbeta segments was used in the multiplex PCR. TCRdb retrieved this table from immuneACCESS and kept in-frame rearrangements only. Not all clones are present; in checked studies, unresolved V genes account for under half, and no reason is known for the remainder. The sample records 100,000 to 150,000 clones, nearly 85% of which are singletons. The ten largest account for approximately 1% of the sample. Sequencing was performed on PBMCs. These receptors all stem from a boy between 10 and 17 years old in good health and CMV-seronegative.

The J gene is TRBJ2-7, the V gene TRBV5-1; 11 nucleotides agree with TRBD2. V trimming: 0 bases; J trimming: 3 bases; junction bases outside the gene matches: 8. CDR3 size: 17 residues. Per the germline V gene, CDR1 is SGHRS and CDR2 is YFSETQ. CDR3: CASSLGLAGSLVYEQYF. DNA for the CDR3: TGCGCCAGCAGCTTGGGACTAGCGGGAAGTCTGGTCTACGAGCAGTACTTC.

The chain links TRBV11-3 to TRBJ2-7; D gene unclear. The CDR3 has 12 amino acids. Germline V gene sequence: CDR1 SGHNT, CDR2 YENEEA. V was cut by 4 bases and J by 1 base, with 5 bases left in between. The CDR3 coding sequence is TGTGCCAGCAGCTCGGTATCCTACGAGCAGTACTTC. The encoded protein is CASSSVSYEQYF.

This sequence joins TRBV5-4 and TRBJ2-2; 8 bases align to TRBD2. The CDR3 covers 16 residues. Per germline, CDR1 SGHNT and CDR2 YYREEE (reference sequence). The trim removed 4 bases at V and 6 bases at J, leaving 11 bases unmatched. CDR3 sequence (DNA): TGTGCCAGCAGCAACTCCCAAGCGGGAGACTCCGGGGAGCTGTTTTTT. Translation: CASSNSQAGDSGELFF.

The rearrangement joins TRBV4-3 to TRBJ1-1, with TRBD1 identical over 7 bases. The CDR3 runs to 14 residues. V was clipped by 2 bases and J by 6 bases; unmatched bases: 6. Germline V gene sequence: CDR1 LGHNA, CDR2 YSLEER. The CDR3 spells CASSQSTGAAEAFF. CDR3 DNA sequence: TGCGCCAGCAGCCAAAGTACAGGGGCTGCTGAAGCTTTCTTT.

This clone appeared a few times. The chain uses TRBV4-2 and TRBJ2-1; a possible D gene is TRBD2 (5 bases). Per germline, CDR1 LGHNA and CDR2 YNFKEQ. Trimming pared 0 bases from V and 7 bases from J, leaving 19 bases between. The CDR3 length is 17 residues. The CDR3 sequence is CASSQDLSGGPSNEQFF. The CDR3 DNA sequence: TGTGCCAGCAGCCAAGATCTATCCGGAGGCCCATCGAATGAGCAGTTCTTC.

J is TRBJ1-1 and V is TRBV27; TRBD1 matches 9 bases. V trimming: 5 bases; J trimming: 5 bases; junction bases outside the gene matches: 6. CDR3 size: 14 residues. Germline V gene data show CDR1 as MNHEY and CDR2 as SMNVEV (reference sequence). The CDR3 bases are TGTGCCAGCAGTCGGACAGGGGAGGGTACTGAAGCTTTCTTT. Its translation: CASSRTGEGTEAFF.

V is TRBV29-1 and J is TRBJ2-2, with a possible D match to TRBD2 (5 bases). The V gene lost 4 bases and the J gene lost 4 bases, with 16 bases spanning the gap. The germline gives CDR1 SQVTM, CDR2 ANQGSEA. There are 15 residues in the CDR3. The CDR3 here is CSVGIGNEGTGELFF. The CDR3 DNA is TGCAGCGTTGGGATCGGGAATGAGGGCACCGGGGAGCTGTTTTTT.

The chain joins TRBV7-3 to TRBJ1-1, with unresolved D. The CDR3 has 12 amino acids. The germline gives CDR1 SGHTA, CDR2 FQGTGA. Trimming pared 5 bases from V and 4 bases from J, leaving 8 bases between. CDR3 loop: CASSVTGTEAFF. DNA for the CDR3: TGTGCCAGCAGCGTGACGGGCACTGAAGCTTTCTTT.

This chain links TRBV5-1 with TRBJ1-1, with D hard to call. Between the trimmed V and J ends, which lost 0 bases and 5 bases, there was a span of 5 bases. Germline V lookup: CDR1 SGHRS, CDR2 YFSETQ. The CDR3 contains 12 residues. The chain's CDR3 is CASSLAETEAFF. The CDR3 bases are TGCGCCAGCAGCTTGGCGGAGACTGAAGCTTTCTTT.

The V and J genes are TRBV27 and TRBJ2-7; 7 bases fit TRBD1. The CDR3 extends over 14 amino acids. Germline trimming cut 2 bases from V and 3 bases from J; bases unmatched to any gene: 4. The germline V gene has CDR1 MNHEY and CDR2 SMNVEV (reference sequence). The CDR3 sequence: CASSLRRQGYEQYF. In DNA, the CDR3 is TGTGCCAGCAGTTTACGACGACAGGGCTACGAGCAGTACTTC.

J is TRBJ2-7 and V is TRBV7-6; D is uncertain. V was cut by 5 bases and J by 4 bases, with 6 bases left in between. The CDR3 loop spans 11 amino acids. Germline assignment: CDR1 SGHVS and CDR2 FNYEAQ. The CDR3 protein is CASSPGYEQYF. As DNA, the CDR3 is TGTGCCAGCAGCCCAGGATACGAGCAGTACTTC.

CDR3 residues: CASSPGHKGDTQYF. The CDR3 DNA reads as TGTGCCAGCAGCCCGGGACATAAAGGCGATACGCAGTATTTT. This rearrangement joins TRBV5-5 to TRBJ2-3; D is perhaps TRBD1 (6 bases). The CDR3 extends over 14 amino acids. V lost 4 bases and J 6 bases, leaving 15 bases between the germline ends. CDR1 is SGHKS and CDR2 is YYEKEE in the germline V gene (reference sequence). The full variable domain, rest sourced from reference TRBV5-5 and TRBJ2-3, is DAGVTQSPTHLIKTRGQQVTLRCSPISGHKSVSWYQQVLGQGPQFIFQYYEKEERGRGNFPDRFSARQFPNYSSELNVNALLLGDSALYLCASSPGHKGDTQYFGPGTRLTVL.

The chain employs TRBV30 and TRBJ1-4, with 9 bases that match TRBD1. Germline assignment: CDR1 GTSNPN and CDR2 SVGIG (reference sequence). With 4 bases clipped from V and 8 bases from J, the junction kept 8 bases outside the gene matches. This CDR3 contains 14 residues. The CDR3 loop is CAWNRDRAQEKLFF. DNA of the CDR3: TGTGCCTGGAACCGGGACAGGGCCCAGGAAAAACTGTTTTTT.

This chain joins TRBV4-2 and TRBJ2-7; D unclear. In germline, CDR1 is LGHNA, CDR2 YNFKEQ. V was shortened by 0 bases and J by 5 bases, with 8 bases between the two germline ends. The CDR3 consists of 13 residues. The DNA of the CDR3 is TGTGCCAGCAGCCAAGATGCGCTAGACGAGCAGTACTTC. Amino acid sequence: CASSQDALDEQYF.

The chain joins TRBV15 to TRBJ2-3, with TRBD1 matching 9 bases. Germline trimming cut 3 bases from V and 7 bases from J; bases unmatched to any gene: 11. The CDR3 has 16 residues. Germline V gene data show CDR1 as LNHNV and CDR2 as YYDKDF (reference sequence). CDR3 DNA: TGTGCCACCAGCAGCGCCCTGGGACAGGGAGTGCATACGCAGTATTTT. This gives the protein CATSSALGQGVHTQYF.

The chain combines TRBV7-8 with TRBJ2-1, with 10 bases identical to TRBD1. Germline CDR1 and CDR2: SGHVS and FQNEAQ. The V and J ends lost 1 base and 6 bases, in that order; junction bases with no gene match: 9. This CDR3 has 17 residues. CDR3 nucleotides: TGTGCCAGCAGCTTAGGTCTAAAGGACAGGGGGACCAATGAGCAGTTCTTC. Translating gives CASSLGLKDRGTNEQFF.

Only one count was recorded for this clone. The chain joins TRBV4-1 to TRBJ2-7; D is perhaps TRBD2 (6 bases). Trimming stripped 4 bases from V and 9 bases from J, with 22 bases between. Germline CDR1 and CDR2: MGHRA and YSYEKL. This CDR3 is built from 15 residues. Here the CDR3 reads CASSRRDQSGEGQYF. In DNA form, the CDR3 reads TGCGCCAGCAGCCGCCGGGACCAGTCGGGAGAAGGGCAGTACTTC.

The CDR3 region has the DNA TGTGCCAGCAGCCTGACAGGGGGCGCGCAGTATTTT. Protein: CASSLTGGAQYF. This sequence joins TRBV13 and TRBJ2-3; 10 bases align to TRBD1. Germline trimming cut 5 bases from V and 10 bases from J; bases unmatched to any gene: 3. The CDR3 consists of 12 residues. From germline, CDR1 is PRHDT and CDR2 FYEKMQ (reference sequence). Full variable domain (rest looked up from reference TRBV13 and TRBJ2-3): AAGVIQSPRHLIKEKRETATLKCYPIPRHDTVYWYQQGPGQDPQFLISFYEKMQSDKGSIPDRFSAQQFSDYHSELNMSSLELGDSALYFCASSLTGGAQYFGPGTRLTVL.

The chain employs TRBV7-9 and TRBJ1-1, with TRBD1 identical over 8 bases. CDR3 length: 16 residues. Trimming took 5 bases from V and 1 from J; bases not matched to a gene: 9. Germline V gene sequence: CDR1 SEHNR, CDR2 FQNEAQ (reference sequence). The chain's CDR3 is CASSPATGATNTEAFF. In DNA form, the CDR3 reads TGTGCCAGCAGCCCTGCGACAGGGGCGACGAACACTGAAGCTTTCTTT.

This chain uses TRBV7-9 with TRBJ1-1; D is unclear. Germline V gene sequence: CDR1 SEHNR, CDR2 FQNEAQ (reference sequence). Trimming stripped 4 bases from V and 7 bases from J, with 19 bases between. The CDR3 is 15 residues long. The CDR3 nucleotides read TGTGCCAGCAGCTACCTACAGCGACTAACCGATGAAGCTTTCTTT. This gives the protein CASSYLQRLTDEAFF.

This sequence joins TRBV4-2 and TRBJ1-4, with TRBD1 as a possible D gene (5 bases). The CDR3 runs to 13 residues. The V end was cut by 1 base, the J end by 8 bases, with 8 bases between. Germline CDR1 and CDR2: LGHNA and YNFKEQ. The CDR3 nucleotides are TGTGCCAGCAGCCAAGGAACAGGAGAAAAACTGTTTTTT. It codes for CASSQGTGEKLFF.

The chain recombines TRBV9 with TRBJ2-6; tentative D call: TRBD1 (5 bases). This CDR3 is built from 18 residues. From germline, CDR1 is SGDLS and CDR2 YYNGEE. V lost 0 bases, J lost 2 bases, and 15 bases lay in between. CDR3 loop: CASSVGTLDRPGANVLTF. As DNA, the CDR3 is TGTGCCAGCAGCGTAGGGACATTAGATAGGCCTGGGGCCAACGTCCTGACTTTC. Variable domain in full (rest from reference TRBV9 and TRBJ2-6): DSGVTQTPKHLITATGQRVTLRCSPRSGDLSVYWYQQSLDQGLQFLIQYYNGEERAKGNILERFSAQQFPDLHSELNLSSLELGDSALYFCASSVGTLDRPGANVLTFGAGSRLTVL.

V gene TRBV27 combines with J gene TRBJ2-1, with 10 nucleotides matching TRBD2. V shed 5 bases and J 1 base; nucleotides not matched to a gene: 8. The germline CDR1 and CDR2 sequences are MNHEY and SMNVEV (reference sequence). The CDR3 totals 17 residues. CDR3 DNA: TGTGCCAGCAGTCCCACCCTACTAGCGGGGTCCTACAATGAGCAGTTCTTC. The encoded protein is CASSPTLLAGSYNEQFF.

The chain employs TRBV6-5 and TRBJ2-1; 14 bases fit TRBD2. Germline CDR1 reads MNHEY; CDR2 reads SVGAGI. The length of the CDR3 is 16 residues. Trimming at V came to 2 bases and at J to 7 bases, leaving 4 bases not matched to a gene. CDR3 sequence reads: CASSYEGLAGVNEQFF. The CDR3 bases are TGTGCCAGCAGTTACGAGGGACTAGCGGGAGTAAATGAGCAGTTCTTC.

The chain recombines TRBV28 with TRBJ1-1; D remains ambiguous. CDR1 and CDR2 (germline): MDHEN, SYDVKM. The CDR3 covers 12 residues. With 4 bases removed from V and 6 bases from J, the gap between germline ends came to 9 bases. The CDR3 reads CASSSQVSEAFF. DNA of the CDR3: TGTGCCAGCAGTTCACAAGTTTCTGAAGCTTTCTTT.

The chain uses TRBV6-1 and TRBJ2-7, with 12 bases matching TRBD2. The CDR3 is made up of 15 amino acids. V lost 6 bases and J lost 7; bases outside the gene matches: 10. Germline assignment: CDR1 MNHNS and CDR2 SASEGT. Here the CDR3 reads CASSEETSGSYEQYF. As DNA, the CDR3 is TGTGCCAGCAGCGAGGAGACTAGCGGGAGTTATGAGCAGTACTTC.

V gene TRBV7-9 combines with J gene TRBJ2-7, with 14 bases that match TRBD2. Trimming took 5 bases from V and 6 from J; bases not matched to a gene: 3. The germline CDR1 and CDR2 sequences are SEHNR and FQNEAQ (reference sequence). This CDR3 spans 14 amino acids. In DNA, the CDR3 is TGTGCCAGCAGCGCCGGACTAGCGGGAGGCGAGCAGTACTTC. Translated: CASSAGLAGGEQYF. Full variable domain (remainder filled in from reference TRBV7-9 and TRBJ2-7): DTGVSQNPRHKITKRGQNVTFRCDPISEHNRLYWYRQTLGQGPEFLTYFQNEAQLEKSRLLSDRFSAERPKGSFSTLEIQRTEQGDSAMYLCASSAGLAGGEQYFGPGTRLTVT.

The chain carries TRBV27 and TRBJ2-1, with TRBD2 matching over 11 bases. J lost 8 bases, V lost 4 bases, and 13 bases had no gene match. CDR1 is MNHEY, CDR2 SMNVEV, per germline (reference sequence). The CDR3 extends over 17 amino acids. The CDR3 loop is CASSSRLAGPLWDEQFF. CDR3 DNA sequence: TGTGCCAGCAGTTCGAGACTAGCGGGACCTCTTTGGGATGAGCAGTTCTTC.